The 29 T cell receptor beta chains presented below share a single source sample, sequenced in a study of T cell changes during pregnancy in multiple sclerosis. Only in-frame clones appear in the TCRdb table, and some are missing; sequencing was by immunoSEQ multiplex PCR. The sample lists roughly 100,000 clones, under 95% occurring once. Source: peripheral blood, taken before pregnancy. Receptor source: a female donor with multiple sclerosis, enrolled in a pregnancy study.

The chain uses TRBV28 and TRBJ1-2; D might be TRBD1 (6 bases). In germline, CDR1 is MDHEN, CDR2 SYDVKM. The ends were cut back, 6 bases at V and 6 bases at J, with 20 bases in the middle. The CDR3 extends over 15 amino acids. CDR3 bases: TGTGCCAGCAGGCAAACAGGAGTGCCAGGGGATGGCTACACCTTC. It is translated as CASRQTGVPGDGYTF.

The V call is TRBV5-6, the J call TRBJ2-7, with 9 nucleotides matching TRBD1. The CDR3 is 16 amino acids. Germline V CDR1 and CDR2: SGHDT, YYEEEE. V lost 4 bases and J lost 4; bases outside the gene matches: 12. CDR3 in DNA: TGTGCCAGCAGCCCGGTCGGTCGGGACAGGGTGTACGAGCAGTACTTC. This sequence encodes CASSPVGRDRVYEQYF. Looking up the rest from reference TRBV5-6 and TRBJ2-7 gives the full variable domain: DAGVTQSPTHLIKTRGQQVTLRCSPKSGHDTVSWYQQALGQGPQFIFQYYEEEERQRGNFPDRFSGHQFPNYSSELNVNALLLGDSALYLCASSPVGRDRVYEQYFGPGTRLTVT.

This chain joins TRBV7-6 and TRBJ1-1, with 7 bases aligning to TRBD1. V lost 5 bases and J lost 1; bases outside the gene matches: 7. Looked up from germline, CDR1 is SGHVS and CDR2 is FNYEAQ. The CDR3 has 15 amino acids. The CDR3 is CASSKWDRQNTEAFF. DNA for the CDR3: TGTGCCAGCAGCAAATGGGACAGACAGAACACTGAAGCTTTCTTT.

The chain is built from TRBV2 and TRBJ1-2, with no clear D. The CDR3 extends over 12 amino acids. The germline V gene encodes CDR1 SNHLY and CDR2 FYNNEI. The germline V and J ends were trimmed by 8 bases and 3 bases, with 10 bases remaining between them. CDR3 residues: CASGERDYGYTF. In DNA, the CDR3 is TGTGCCAGCGGGGAGCGGGACTATGGCTACACCTTC.

V gene TRBV15 combines with J gene TRBJ2-5, with 10 nucleotides matching TRBD2. Germline V CDR1 and CDR2: LNHNV, YYDKDF (reference sequence). The CDR3 length is 17 residues. With V trimmed by 0 bases and J by 3 bases, 7 bases remained unmatched. This chain's CDR3 is CATSRDTVLAGEETQYF. The DNA for the CDR3 is TGTGCCACCAGCAGAGATACGGTTCTAGCGGGGGAAGAGACCCAGTACTTC.

V is TRBV6-6 and J is TRBJ1-1; 9 nucleotides align to TRBD1. The germline CDR1 and CDR2 sequences are MNHNY and SVGAGI (reference sequence). CDR3 length: 15 residues. The J segment lost 2 bases and the V segment lost 5 bases, leaving 6 bases of the junction unmatched. CDR3: CASSKQGASNTEAFF. For the CDR3, the DNA is TGTGCCAGCAGTAAACAGGGGGCTTCTAACACTGAAGCTTTCTTT.

The table lists this clone with a count of one. The V and J genes are TRBV15 and TRBJ1-1; D is perhaps TRBD1 (5 bases). CDR1 is LNHNV and CDR2 is YYDKDF in the germline V gene (reference sequence). This CDR3 has 14 amino acids. V lost 1 base and J 2 bases, leaving 8 bases between the germline ends. CDR3 bases: TGTGCCACCAGCAGAGGTGACAGCAACACTGAAGCTTTCTTT. Protein product: CATSRGDSNTEAFF.

This chain links TRBV11-3 with TRBJ2-1; D unresolved. The CDR3 sequence is 13 residues long. Germline-derived CDR1 and CDR2 are SGHNT and YENEEA. Between the trimmed V and J ends, which lost 0 bases and 10 bases, there was a span of 10 bases. CDR3 DNA sequence: TGTGCCAGCAGCTTAGATCTACGGAGAGAGCAGTTCTTC. Residues: CASSLDLRREQFF.

V is TRBV11-1 and J is TRBJ1-1; 10 bases are shared with TRBD1. The CDR3 extends over 17 amino acids. CDR1 is SGHAT and CDR2 is FQDESV in the germline V gene (reference sequence). Trimming at V came to 3 bases and at J to 2 bases, leaving 9 bases not matched to a gene. The CDR3 bases are TGTGCCAGCAGCTTCTCCGGGACAGGGGTGGGAAACACTGAAGCTTTCTTT. Residues: CASSFSGTGVGNTEAFF.

The V and J genes are TRBV6-6 and TRBJ1-3; 7 bases match TRBD1. The germline CDR1 and CDR2 sequences are MNHNY and SVGAGI (reference sequence). With V trimmed by 0 bases and J by 0 bases, 2 bases remained unmatched. The length of the CDR3 is 16 residues. The DNA of the CDR3 is TGTGCCAGCAGTTACTCAGGGACAGCCTCTGGAAACACCATATATTTT. Its translation is CASSYSGTASGNTIYF.

This clone was counted only a few times. This sequence joins TRBV7-9 and TRBJ1-6; TRBD1 aligns across 9 bases. The CDR3 totals 14 residues. The germline gives CDR1 SEHNR, CDR2 FQNEAQ (reference sequence). The V segment lost 4 bases and the J segment 7 bases; nucleotides outside the gene matches: 2. CDR3 nucleotides: TGTGCCAGCAGCTCCGGACAGGGGAATTCACCCCTCCACTTT. This encodes CASSSGQGNSPLHF.

The chain combines TRBV30 with TRBJ2-3, with a tentative D call TRBD1 (6 bases). Trimming removed 8 bases from V and 3 bases from J, with 18 bases in between. The CDR3 is 14 residues long. Germline V CDR1 and CDR2: GTSNPN, SVGIG (reference sequence). CDR3 residues: CAARSGVDTDTQYF. The CDR3 bases are TGTGCCGCCCGATCAGGGGTGGATACAGATACGCAGTATTTT.

The V gene is TRBV28, the J gene TRBJ1-1; D unresolved. V was trimmed by 3 bases and J by 14 bases, leaving 19 bases between them. CDR1 is MDHEN, CDR2 SYDVKM, per germline. The CDR3 loop spans 13 amino acids. The CDR3 region is CASSFDTRSVSFF. Written as DNA, the CDR3 is TGTGCCAGCAGTTTTGACACCCGGTCCGTCAGCTTCTTT.

The chain joins TRBV6-1 to TRBJ2-1; D remains unclear. This CDR3 has 11 residues. V lost 5 bases and J 12 bases, leaving 11 bases between the germline ends. Per the germline V gene, CDR1 is MNHNS and CDR2 is SASEGT. CDR3 coding DNA: TGTGCCAGCAGTTACCCCCCCGGGCAGTTCTTC. Its protein product is CASSYPPGQFF.

This chain joins TRBV19 and TRBJ1-2, with 8 positions matching TRBD1. V shed 5 bases and J 8 bases; nucleotides not matched to a gene: 10. The germline V gene has CDR1 LNHDA and CDR2 SQIVND (reference sequence). This CDR3 is 14 amino acids long. The CDR3 spells CASSSQHRGNGYTF. CDR3 coding DNA: TGTGCCAGTAGTTCGCAGCACAGGGGGAACGGCTACACCTTC.

The chain employs TRBV2 and TRBJ2-7; the D gene is possibly TRBD2 (7 bases). The CDR3 contains 13 residues. Germline V gene lookup returns CDR1 SNHLY and CDR2 FYNNEI. V was shortened by 9 bases and J by 0 bases, with 12 bases between the two germline ends. The CDR3 sequence is CASGGGYSYEQYF. Here the CDR3 DNA reads TGTGCCAGTGGGGGGGGCTACTCCTACGAGCAGTACTTC.

The chain is built from TRBV29-1 and TRBJ1-5; 10 bases are a match to TRBD1. Germline assignment: CDR1 SQVTM and CDR2 ANQGSEA. The CDR3 length is 11 residues. V trimming: 4 bases; J trimming: 9 bases; junction bases outside the gene matches: 0. This CDR3 reads CSVGDRGPQHF. In DNA, the CDR3 is TGCAGCGTTGGGGACAGGGGGCCCCAGCATTTT.

This sequence joins TRBV27 and TRBJ2-2; D is perhaps TRBD2 (5 bases). V lost 5 bases to trimming and J lost 2 bases, with 24 bases between them. The germline CDR1 and CDR2 sequences are MNHEY and SMNVEV (reference sequence). The CDR3 length is 19 residues. The CDR3, as DNA: TGTGCCAGCAGTATAACAATAGCAGGAGGTATTCCCAACACCGGGGAGCTGTTTTTT. Its translation is CASSITIAGGIPNTGELFF.

V and J are TRBV28 and TRBJ2-7; TRBD1 aligns across 7 bases. Germline CDR1 MDHEN, CDR2 SYDVKM. The V and J ends lost 7 bases and 2 bases, in that order; junction bases with no gene match: 8. This CDR3 is built from 14 residues. CDR3 in DNA: TGTGCCAGCACTCTGGGACAGTTTACCTACGAGCAGTACTTC. As protein: CASTLGQFTYEQYF.

The chain recombines TRBV19 with TRBJ2-2; 7 nucleotides align to TRBD1. With V trimmed by 7 bases and J by 10 bases, 15 bases remained unmatched. CDR1 is LNHDA, CDR2 SQIVND, per germline (reference sequence). CDR3 length: 15 residues. CDR3 coding DNA: TGTGCCAGTATTTTGACAGGGAAAGGGTCCGAGGAGCTGTTTTTT. Encoded protein: CASILTGKGSEELFF. The full variable domain, with the rest looked up from reference TRBV19 and TRBJ2-2, is DGGITQSPKYLFRKEGQNVTLSCEQNLNHDAMYWYRQDPGQGLRLIYYSQIVNDFQKGDIAEGYSVSREKKESFPLTVTSAQKNPTAFYLCASILTGKGSEELFFGEGSRLTVL.

This chain connects TRBV7-2 to TRBJ2-7, with 8 bases matching TRBD1. CDR3 length equals 13 residues. V gave up 5 bases and J gave up 11 bases; unmatched junction bases: 11. Germline values: CDR1 SGHTA, CDR2 FQGNSA. The CDR3 spells CASSEDRGYSEYF. The DNA of the CDR3 is TGTGCCAGCAGCGAAGACAGGGGTTATTCCGAGTACTTC.

This chain uses TRBV7-6 with TRBJ2-3; weak D call: TRBD2 (7 bases). Germline lookup yields CDR1 SGHVS and CDR2 FNYEAQ. The CDR3 spans 16 residues. Trimming took off 5 bases at V and 3 bases at J, with 18 bases between the two ends. CDR3 amino acids: CASSPLGAGETDTQYF. In nucleotides, the CDR3 is TGTGCCAGCAGCCCCCTGGGGGCGGGAGAGACAGATACGCAGTATTTT.

The rearrangement links TRBV30 to TRBJ2-1; D gene ambiguous. The CDR3 consists of 13 residues. Deletions cut 0 bases from V and 9 bases from J, with 12 bases between. Germline V gene data show CDR1 as GTSNPN and CDR2 as SVGIG (reference sequence). The CDR3 nucleotides read TGTGCCTGGAGTGTAATTAGTTATGGTGAGCAGTTCTTC. It is translated as CAWSVISYGEQFF.

This clone was counted only a few times. The chain carries TRBV6-4 and TRBJ2-1, with 10 bases that match TRBD2. Germline lookup yields CDR1 MRHNA and CDR2 SNTAGT. The CDR3 extends over 16 amino acids. J gave up 1 base and V 3 bases, and 3 bases lay outside the gene matches. Here the CDR3 reads CASSDSGGLSYNEQFF. CDR3 nucleotide sequence: TGTGCCAGCAGTGATAGCGGGGGGCTATCCTACAATGAGCAGTTCTTC.

This rearrangement joins TRBV29-1 to TRBJ2-1, with TRBD2 identical over 8 bases. Losses at the gene ends were 7 bases for V and 7 bases for J; bases not matched to a gene: 12. The CDR3 covers 14 residues. Germline V gene sequence: CDR1 SQVTM, CDR2 ANQGSEA. The DNA of the CDR3 is TGCAGCGGGCGGGGACTAGTCCTTTCGAATGAGCAGTTCTTC. This encodes CSGRGLVLSNEQFF.

The chain is built from TRBV28 and TRBJ2-3; 8 bases are a match to TRBD2. Looked up from germline, CDR1 is MDHEN and CDR2 is SYDVKM. This CDR3 spans 18 amino acids. V lost 6 bases, J lost 2 bases, and 16 bases stayed unmatched. CDR3 protein: CASSPLGVAGTYTDTQYF. CDR3 DNA sequence: TGTGCCAGCAGCCCGCTCGGGGTAGCGGGGACGTACACAGATACGCAGTATTTT.

The V gene is TRBV6-5, the J gene TRBJ2-7; a possible D gene is TRBD2 (5 bases). V dropped 0 bases and J dropped 5 bases, with 14 bases sitting between them. Germline V gene lookup returns CDR1 MNHEY and CDR2 SVGAGI. CDR3 length equals 15 residues. CDR3: CASSYSRDPFDEQYF. The CDR3 DNA follows: TGTGCCAGCAGTTACTCACGGGATCCCTTTGACGAGCAGTACTTC.

V is TRBV11-2 and J is TRBJ2-7; D might be TRBD1 (6 bases). The length of the CDR3 is 16 residues. Germline loops: CDR1 SGHAT, CDR2 FQNNGV. Trimming removed 0 bases from V and 4 bases from J, with 16 bases in between. CDR3 amino acids: CASSLDRRGMGYEQYF. DNA of the CDR3: TGTGCCAGCAGCTTAGACCGCAGGGGAATGGGTTACGAGCAGTACTTC.

This chain uses TRBV27 with TRBJ1-1; possibly TRBD1 for D (5 bases). V shed 6 bases and J shed 6 bases, with 14 bases lying between them. The CDR3 length is 13 residues. The germline V gene encodes CDR1 MNHEY and CDR2 SMNVEV (reference sequence). CDR3 sequence: CASRSRVLAEAFF. The CDR3 bases are TGTGCCAGCAGGAGCAGGGTTCTCGCTGAAGCTTTCTTT.